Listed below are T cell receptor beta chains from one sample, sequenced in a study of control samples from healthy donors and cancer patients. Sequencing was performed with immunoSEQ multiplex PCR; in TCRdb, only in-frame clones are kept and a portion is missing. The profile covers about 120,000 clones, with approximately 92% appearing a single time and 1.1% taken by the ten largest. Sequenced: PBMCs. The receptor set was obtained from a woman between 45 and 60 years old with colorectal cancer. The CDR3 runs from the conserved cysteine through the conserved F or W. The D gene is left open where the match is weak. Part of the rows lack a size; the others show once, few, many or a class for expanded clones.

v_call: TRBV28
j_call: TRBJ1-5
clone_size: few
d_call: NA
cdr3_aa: CASRRRWVDRRNQPQHF
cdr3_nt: TGTGCCAGCAGGCGACGGTGGGTAGACAGAAGGAATCAGCCCCAGCATTTT

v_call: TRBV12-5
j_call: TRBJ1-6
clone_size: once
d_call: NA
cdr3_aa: CASDDRNYNSPLHF
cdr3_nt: TGTGCTAGTGACGACAGGAACTATAATTCACCCCTCCACTTT

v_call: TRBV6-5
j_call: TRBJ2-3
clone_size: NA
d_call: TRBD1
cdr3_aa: CASIGQGASDTQYF
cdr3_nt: TGTGCCAGCATTGGGCAGGGGGCTTCAGATACGCAGTATTTT

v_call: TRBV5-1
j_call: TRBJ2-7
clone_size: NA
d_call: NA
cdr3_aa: CASSPNSGALVGYEQYF
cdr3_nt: TGCGCCAGCAGTCCTAACTCGGGGGCGCTAGTGGGGTACGAGCAGTACTTC

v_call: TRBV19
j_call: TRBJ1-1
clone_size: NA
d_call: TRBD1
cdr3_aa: CASSQDRVGTEAFF
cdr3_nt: TGTGCCAGTAGCCAGGACAGGGTGGGTACTGAAGCTTTCTTT

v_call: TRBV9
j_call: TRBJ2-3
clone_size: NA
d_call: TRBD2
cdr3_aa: CASSALAGGADTQYF
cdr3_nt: TGTGCCAGCAGCGCCCTAGCGGGAGGGGCAGATACGCAGTATTTT

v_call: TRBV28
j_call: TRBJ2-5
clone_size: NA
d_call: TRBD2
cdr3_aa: CASSSFGGGQETQYF
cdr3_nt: TGTGCCAGCAGTTCGTTTGGGGGGGGCCAAGAGACCCAGTACTTC

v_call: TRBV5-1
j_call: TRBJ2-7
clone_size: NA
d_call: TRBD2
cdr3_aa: CASSPGTSGTPYEQYF
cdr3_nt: TGCGCCAGCAGCCCTGGGACTAGCGGGACCCCCTACGAGCAGTACTTC

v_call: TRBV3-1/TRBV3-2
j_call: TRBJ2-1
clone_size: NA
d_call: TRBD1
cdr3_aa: CASSQDKIGQGAYNEQFF
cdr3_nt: TGTGCCAGCAGCCAAGATAAAATAGGACAGGGGGCCTACAATGAGCAGTTCTTC

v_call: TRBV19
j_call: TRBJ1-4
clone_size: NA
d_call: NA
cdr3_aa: CASGAARGATNEKLFF
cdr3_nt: TGTGCCAGTGGGGCAGCGAGAGGAGCAACTAATGAAAAACTGTTTTTT

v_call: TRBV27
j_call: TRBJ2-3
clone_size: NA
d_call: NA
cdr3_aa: CASSLSRGADTQYF
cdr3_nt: TGTGCCAGCAGTTTGAGTAGGGGGGCAGATACGCAGTATTTT

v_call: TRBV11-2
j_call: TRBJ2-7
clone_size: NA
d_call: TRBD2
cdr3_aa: CASNRELAGVYEQYF
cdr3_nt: TGTGCCAGCAATCGTGAACTAGCGGGAGTATACGAGCAGTACTTC

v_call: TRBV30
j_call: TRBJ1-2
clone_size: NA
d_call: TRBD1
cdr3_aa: CAWSEKATGINYGYTF
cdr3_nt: TGTGCCTGGAGCGAAAAAGCGACAGGGATCAACTATGGCTACACCTTC

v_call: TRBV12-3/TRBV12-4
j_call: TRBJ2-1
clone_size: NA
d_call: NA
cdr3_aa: CASSRRPSNEQFF
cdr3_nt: TGTGCCAGCAGCCGCCGTCCCTCTAATGAGCAGTTCTTC

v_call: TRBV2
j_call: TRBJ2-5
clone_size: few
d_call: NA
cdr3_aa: CASSEEPMQETQYF
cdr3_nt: TGTGCCAGCAGTGAAGAGCCAATGCAAGAGACCCAGTACTTC

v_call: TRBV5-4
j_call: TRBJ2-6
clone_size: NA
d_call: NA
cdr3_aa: CASSLGWGSGANVLTF
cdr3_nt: TGTGCCAGCAGCTTGGGATGGGGATCTGGGGCCAACGTCCTGACTTTC

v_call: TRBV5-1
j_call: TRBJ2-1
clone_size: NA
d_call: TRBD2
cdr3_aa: CASSLAVSYNEQFF
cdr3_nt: TGCGCCAGCTCACTAGCGGTCTCCTACAATGAGCAGTTCTTC

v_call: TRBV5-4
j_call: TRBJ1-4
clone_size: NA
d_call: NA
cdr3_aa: CASSQDRWSEKLFF
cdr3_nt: TGTGCCAGCAGCCAGGACAGATGGAGTGAAAAACTGTTTTTT

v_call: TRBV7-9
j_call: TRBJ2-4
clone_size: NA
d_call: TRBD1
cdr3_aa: CASSPPAGTGYASIQYF
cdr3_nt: TGTGCCAGCAGCCCCCCCGCCGGGACAGGATATGCGAGCATTCAGTACTTC

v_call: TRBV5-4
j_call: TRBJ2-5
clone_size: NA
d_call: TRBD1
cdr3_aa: CASSGPGQGQETQYF
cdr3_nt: TGTGCCAGCAGCGGCCCGGGACAGGGCCAAGAGACCCAGTACTTC

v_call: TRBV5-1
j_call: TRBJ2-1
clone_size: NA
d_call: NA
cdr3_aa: CASSLGGGHPEFF
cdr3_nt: TGCGCCAGCAGCTTGGGCGGAGGACACCCAGAGTTCTTC

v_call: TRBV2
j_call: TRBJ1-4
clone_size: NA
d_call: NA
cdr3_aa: CASSSTARDEKLFF
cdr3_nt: TGTGCCAGCAGTTCGACAGCGAGGGATGAAAAACTGTTTTTT

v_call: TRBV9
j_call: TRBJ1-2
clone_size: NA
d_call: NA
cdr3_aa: CASSVDLTGSGYTF
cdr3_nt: TGTGCCAGCAGCGTAGATTTAACAGGGAGCGGCTACACCTTC

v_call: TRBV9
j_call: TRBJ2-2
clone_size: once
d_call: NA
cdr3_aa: CASSVGRQLPGELFF
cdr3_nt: TGTGCCAGCAGCGTGGGGCGTCAGTTGCCCGGGGAGCTGTTTTTT

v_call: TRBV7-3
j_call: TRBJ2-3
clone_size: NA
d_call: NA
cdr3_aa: CASSRRGGSTDTQYF
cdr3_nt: TGTGCCAGCAGCCGCCGAGGGGGGAGCACAGATACGCAGTATTTT

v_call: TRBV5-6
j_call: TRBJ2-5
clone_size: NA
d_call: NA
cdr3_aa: CASSLVASETQYF
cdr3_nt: TGTGCCAGCAGCTTAGTTGCCTCGGAGACCCAGTACTTC

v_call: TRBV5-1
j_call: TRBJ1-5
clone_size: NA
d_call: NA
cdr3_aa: CASRRVGRGYSNQPQHF
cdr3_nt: TGCGCCAGCAGACGAGTCGGGAGGGGTTATAGCAATCAGCCCCAGCATTTT

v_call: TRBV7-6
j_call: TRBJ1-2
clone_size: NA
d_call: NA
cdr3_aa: CASSPMGEGGDGGYTF
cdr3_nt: TGTGCCAGCAGCCCTATGGGGGAGGGAGGAGATGGAGGCTACACCTTC

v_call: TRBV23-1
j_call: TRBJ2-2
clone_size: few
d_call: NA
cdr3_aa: CASSQSLAVNTGELFF
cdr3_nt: TGCGCCAGCAGTCAATCATTGGCAGTGAACACCGGGGAGCTGTTTTTT

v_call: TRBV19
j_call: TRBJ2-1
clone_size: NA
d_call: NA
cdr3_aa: CASSPRRGSTYNEQFF
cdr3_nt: TGTGCCAGTAGCCCCCGTCGCGGCAGCACCTACAATGAGCAGTTCTTC

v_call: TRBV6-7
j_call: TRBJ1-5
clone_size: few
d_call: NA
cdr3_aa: CASSYSIRGAGCNQPQHF
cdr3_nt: TGTGCCAGCAGTTACTCCATTCGGGGGGCAGGATGCAATCAGCCCCAGCATTTT

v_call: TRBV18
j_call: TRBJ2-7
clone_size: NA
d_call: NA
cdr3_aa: CASSAPGRVGTYEQYF
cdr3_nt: TGTGCCAGCTCAGCCCCCGGAAGGGTCGGGACCTACGAGCAGTACTTC

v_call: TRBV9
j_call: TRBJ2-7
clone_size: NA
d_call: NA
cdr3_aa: CASSTQQMGQGGEQYF
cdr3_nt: TGTGCCAGCAGCACTCAACAGATGGGGCAGGGCGGGGAGCAGTACTTC

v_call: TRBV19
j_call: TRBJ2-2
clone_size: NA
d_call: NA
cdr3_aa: CASSIDRGSTGELFF
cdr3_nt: TGTGCCAGTAGTATAGACAGGGGTAGCACCGGGGAGCTGTTTTTT

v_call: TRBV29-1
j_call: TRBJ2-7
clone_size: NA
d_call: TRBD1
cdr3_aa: CSARGGTGGFEQYF
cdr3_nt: TGCAGCGCCCGAGGAGGGACAGGGGGGTTCGAGCAGTACTTC

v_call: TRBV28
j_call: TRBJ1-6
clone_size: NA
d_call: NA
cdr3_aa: CASSLPLVGAGSPLHF
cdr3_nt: TGTGCCAGCAGTTTACCACTTGTGGGGGCTGGGTCACCCCTCCACTTT

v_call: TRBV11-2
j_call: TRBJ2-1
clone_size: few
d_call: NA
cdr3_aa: CASSLRAAADEQFF
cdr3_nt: TGTGCCAGCAGCTTAAGAGCAGCCGCGGATGAGCAGTTCTTC

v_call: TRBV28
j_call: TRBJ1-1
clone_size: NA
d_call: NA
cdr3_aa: CASSPRGTMNTEAFF
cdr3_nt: TGTGCCAGCAGCCCTCGCGGAACTATGAACACTGAAGCTTTCTTT

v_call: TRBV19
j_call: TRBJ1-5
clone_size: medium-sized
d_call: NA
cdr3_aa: CASSAHNQPQHF
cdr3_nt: TGTGCCAGTAGTGCTCACAATCAGCCCCAGCATTTT

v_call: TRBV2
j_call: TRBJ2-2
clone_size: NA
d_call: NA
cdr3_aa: CASSAQNTGELFF
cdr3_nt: TGTGCCAGCAGTGCCCAGAACACCGGGGAGCTGTTTTTT

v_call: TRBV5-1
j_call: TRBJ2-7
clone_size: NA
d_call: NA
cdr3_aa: CASSLASRGQGSSEQYF
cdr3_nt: TGCGCCAGCAGCTTGGCCTCTCGAGGGCAGGGGAGTAGCGAGCAGTACTTC

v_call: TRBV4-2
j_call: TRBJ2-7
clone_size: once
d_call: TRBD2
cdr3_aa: CASSQVSVGLGTEQYF
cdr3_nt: TGTGCCAGCAGCCAAGTCAGTGTAGGACTAGGGACCGAGCAGTACTTC

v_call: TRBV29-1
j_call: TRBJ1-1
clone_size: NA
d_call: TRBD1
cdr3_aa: CSDIQGLNTEAFF
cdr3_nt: TGCAGCGATATACAGGGGTTGAACACTGAAGCTTTCTTT

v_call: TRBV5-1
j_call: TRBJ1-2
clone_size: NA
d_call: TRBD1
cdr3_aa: CASSQDRANGYTF
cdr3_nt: TGCGCCAGCAGCCAGGACAGGGCGAATGGCTACACCTTC

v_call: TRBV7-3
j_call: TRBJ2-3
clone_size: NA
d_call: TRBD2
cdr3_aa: CASSRGTTETDTQYF
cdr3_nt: TGTGCCAGCAGCCGAGGGACTACAGAGACCGATACGCAGTATTTT

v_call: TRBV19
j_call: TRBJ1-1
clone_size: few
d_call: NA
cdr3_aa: CASSAGQMNTEAFF
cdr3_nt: TGTGCCAGTAGTGCTGGACAGATGAACACTGAAGCTTTCTTT

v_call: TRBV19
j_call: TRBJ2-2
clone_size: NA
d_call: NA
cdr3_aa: CASSSRSGTGELFF
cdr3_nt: TGTGCCAGTAGCTCACGAAGCGGCACCGGGGAGCTGTTTTTT

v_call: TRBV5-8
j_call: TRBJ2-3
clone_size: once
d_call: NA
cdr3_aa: CASSLGQSTDTQYF
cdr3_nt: TGTGCCAGCAGCTTGGGACAGAGCACAGATACGCAGTATTTT

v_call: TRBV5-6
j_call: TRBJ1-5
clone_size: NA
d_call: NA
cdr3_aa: CASSLGGGPGHQPQHF
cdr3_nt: TGTGCCAGCAGCTTGGGGGGAGGACCTGGACATCAGCCCCAGCATTTT

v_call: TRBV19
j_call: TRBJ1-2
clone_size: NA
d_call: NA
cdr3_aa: CASSPTDNPLDYGYTF
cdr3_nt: TGTGCCAGTAGCCCGACAGACAACCCCCTCGACTATGGCTACACCTTC

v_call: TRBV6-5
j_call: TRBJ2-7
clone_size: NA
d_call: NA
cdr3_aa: CASSYTGTTTYEQYF
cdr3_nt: TGTGCCAGCAGTTACACGGGGACAACCACCTACGAGCAGTACTTC

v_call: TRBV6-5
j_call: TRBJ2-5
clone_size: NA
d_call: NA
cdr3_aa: CASSGEHPMGETQYF
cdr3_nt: TGTGCCAGCAGCGGCGAGCACCCAATGGGGGAGACCCAGTACTTC

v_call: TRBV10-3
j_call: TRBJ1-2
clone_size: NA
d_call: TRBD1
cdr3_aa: CAISELDRGRGGYTF
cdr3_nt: TGTGCCATCAGTGAGTTGGACAGGGGGCGCGGTGGCTACACCTTC

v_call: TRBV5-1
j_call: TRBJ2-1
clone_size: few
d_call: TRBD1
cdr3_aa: CASSLTGALYNEQFF
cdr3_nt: TGCGCCAGCAGCTTGACAGGGGCCCTCTACAATGAGCAGTTCTTC